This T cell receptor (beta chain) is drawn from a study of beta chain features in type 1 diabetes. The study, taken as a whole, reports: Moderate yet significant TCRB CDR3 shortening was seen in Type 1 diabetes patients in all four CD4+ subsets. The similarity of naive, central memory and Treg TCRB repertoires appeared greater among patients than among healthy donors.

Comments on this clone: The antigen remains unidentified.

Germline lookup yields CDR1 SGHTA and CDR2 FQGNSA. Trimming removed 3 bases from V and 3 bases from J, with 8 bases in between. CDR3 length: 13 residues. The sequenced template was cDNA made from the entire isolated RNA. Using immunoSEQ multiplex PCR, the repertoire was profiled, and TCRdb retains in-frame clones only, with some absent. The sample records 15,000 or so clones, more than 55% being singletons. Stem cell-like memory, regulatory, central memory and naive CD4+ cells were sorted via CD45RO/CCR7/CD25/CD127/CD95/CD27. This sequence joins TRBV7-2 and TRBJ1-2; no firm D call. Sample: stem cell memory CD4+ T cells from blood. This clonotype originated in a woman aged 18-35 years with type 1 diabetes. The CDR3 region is CASSFDGDYGYTF. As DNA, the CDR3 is TGTGCCAGCAGCTTCGACGGGGACTATGGCTACACCTTC.